This T cell receptor beta chain is drawn from a study of blood T cell repertoires in COVID-19. Overall study: The origin of the acute and convalescent COVID-19 samples was the United States, Italy and Spain.

This CDR3 is built from 16 residues. The germline CDR1 and CDR2 sequences are SGHTA and FQGTGA. V trimming: 0 bases; J trimming: 0 bases; junction bases outside the gene matches: 2. Under the authors' procedure: Amplifying reference gene primers gave estimates of nucleated cell counts. Method: immunoSEQ multiplex PCR; TCRdb's copy keeps in-frame clones and lacks some. Clonal size and the V and J genes are those of that table, whereas D and trimming came from the DNA. The sample has about 200,000 clones, about 87% seen once. This clone has only one observation. This chain connects TRBV7-3 to TRBJ2-1; 7 bases are shared with TRBD2. The TCR comes from a man aged 55-75 years who had recovered from COVID-19. Source material: peripheral blood. The CDR3 nucleotides are TGTGCCAGCAGCTTAACGGGAGGGGCCTCCTACAATGAGCAGTTCTTC. Protein product: CASSLTGGASYNEQFF.